These 16 T cell receptor beta chains were all obtained from the same sample, sequenced in a study of CXCR3-negative and CXCR3-positive naive CD8 T cells. The authors made the TRB cDNA libraries by 5' RACE using UMI labels. Using the 5' RACE reads, TCRdb records one entry per CDR3 protein without DNA. Recorded for this sample: about 120,000 distinct CDR3 sequences. Sequenced material: naive CXCR3- CD8+ T cells from blood. As to subset: CD45RO-CCR7+CD27+CD95- naive CD8+ T cells lacking CXCR3 (TNR3-). Every receptor here comes from a human donor in good health. Some clones in this sample may be carry-over from other donors' samples.

This sequence joins TRBV5-1 and TRBJ2-1; TCRdb's D call, TRBD1, is unchecked because there is no DNA. The CDR3 covers 16 residues. CDR1 and CDR2 (germline): SGHRS, YFSETQ. The CDR3 is CASSPIQGAGYNEQFF.

The chain carries TRBV3-1 and TRBJ1-2; TCRdb's assignment of TRBD1 cannot be checked, as there is no DNA. The CDR3 consists of 14 residues. Germline-derived CDR1 and CDR2 are LGHDT and YNNKEL (reference sequence). CDR3 region: CASSQPGGGGAYTF.

The rearrangement links TRBV29-1 to TRBJ2-5; TCRdb calls TRBD2, which cannot be checked without DNA. CDR1 is SQVTM and CDR2 is ANQGSEA in the germline V gene. The CDR3 has 16 residues. The CDR3 loop reads CSVDTSPGTSEETQYF.

The chain has TRBV7-2 and TRBJ2-2; with no DNA, the TCRdb D assignment of TRBD2 cannot be verified. The CDR3 spans 16 residues. Per germline, CDR1 SGHTA and CDR2 FQGNSA. The CDR3 here is CASSWTSGSSHGELFF. The whole variable domain, filled in from reference TRBV7-2 and TRBJ2-2, reads GAGVSQSPSNKVTEKGKDVELRCDPISGHTALYWYRQSLGQGLEFLIYFQGNSAPDKSGLPSDRFSAERTGGSVSTLTIQRTQQEDSAVYLCASSWTSGSSHGELFFGEGSRLTVL.

The gene calls are TRBV5-1 and TRBJ2-7; TCRdb outputs TRBD2, but without DNA this stays unchecked. The CDR3 has 14 residues. The germline gives CDR1 SGHRS, CDR2 YFSETQ. CDR3 region: CASSLELALREQYF.

The rearrangement links TRBV7-6 to TRBJ2-7; with no DNA, the TCRdb D assignment of TRBD1 cannot be verified. CDR1 is SGHVS, CDR2 FNYEAQ, per germline. CDR3 length: 14 residues. The CDR3 loop is CASSPTTGAYEQYF.

The chain couples TRBV29-1 to TRBJ2-7; the TCRdb call, TRBD2, lacks DNA for checking. CDR1 is SQVTM and CDR2 is ANQGSEA in the germline V gene. The CDR3 is 15 residues long. The CDR3 here is CSVEGNSQSSYEQYF.

The genes are TRBV27 and TRBJ2-1; the TCRdb call, TRBD2, lacks DNA for checking. CDR1 is MNHEY, CDR2 SMNVEV, per germline (reference sequence). The CDR3 sequence is 15 residues long. CDR3 sequence: CASSSAGGPYNEQFF.

The chain joins TRBV7-9 to TRBJ2-7; the D call of TRBD2 rests on TCRdb alone, since no DNA is present to check it. The CDR3 sequence is 15 residues long. The germline gives CDR1 SEHNR, CDR2 FQNEAQ (reference sequence). CDR3 protein: CASSFKASGSNEQYF.

V usage is TRBV7-9 and J usage is TRBJ1-1; TCRdb's D call, TRBD1, is unchecked because there is no DNA. The CDR3 length is 15 residues. CDR1 is SEHNR, CDR2 FQNEAQ, per germline (reference sequence). CDR3 in amino acids: CASSLVQGAGTEAFF.

The J gene is TRBJ2-1, the V gene TRBV24-1. There are 17 residues in the CDR3. Germline V gene lookup returns CDR1 KGHDR and CDR2 SFDVKD. CDR3 loop: CATSDSGPTVSYNEQFF.

The chain carries TRBV5-6 and TRBJ2-1; TCRdb's D call of TRBD1 is untestable without DNA. Germline lookup yields CDR1 SGHDT and CDR2 YYEEEE. This CDR3 is built from 13 residues. This CDR3 is CASSFPPDNEQFF.

J is TRBJ1-1 and V is TRBV6-1; TCRdb's assignment of TRBD1 cannot be checked, as there is no DNA. The CDR3 length is 18 residues. The germline V gene encodes CDR1 MNHNS and CDR2 SASEGT. The CDR3 sequence is CASSPLMTPGTGGPEAFF.

V usage is TRBV4-1 and J usage is TRBJ2-2; TCRdb's assignment of TRBD1 cannot be checked, as there is no DNA. Germline CDR1 is MGHRA and CDR2 is YSYEKL. CDR3 length: 17 amino acids. CDR3: CASSHGTTRGVTGELFF.

This chain uses TRBV5-1 with TRBJ2-1; TCRdb returns TRBD1, unconfirmable since there is no DNA. This CDR3 spans 16 amino acids. Germline V gene data show CDR1 as SGHRS and CDR2 as YFSETQ. The CDR3 sequence: CASSQDETAFYNEQFF.

The V gene is TRBV29-1, the J gene TRBJ2-2. The CDR3 has 13 amino acids. Germline CDR1 SQVTM, CDR2 ANQGSEA. The CDR3 loop is CSVLGADTGELFF.